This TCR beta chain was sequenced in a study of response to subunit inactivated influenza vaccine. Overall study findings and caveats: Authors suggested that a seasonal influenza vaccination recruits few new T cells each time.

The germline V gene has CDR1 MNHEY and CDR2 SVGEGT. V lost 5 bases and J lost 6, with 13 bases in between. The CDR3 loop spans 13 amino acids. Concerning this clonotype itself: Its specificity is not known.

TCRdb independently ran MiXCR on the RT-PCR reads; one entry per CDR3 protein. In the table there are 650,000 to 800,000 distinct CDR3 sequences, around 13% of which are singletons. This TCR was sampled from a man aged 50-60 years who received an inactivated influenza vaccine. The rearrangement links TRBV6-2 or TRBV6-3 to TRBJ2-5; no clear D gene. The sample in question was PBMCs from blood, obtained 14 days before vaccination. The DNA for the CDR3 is TGTGCCAGCAGTCGGCTACTGATCAAGACCCAGTACTTC. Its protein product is CASSRLLIKTQYF.